The 20 T cell receptor beta chains in this list originate from one sample, sequenced in a study of blood T cell repertoires in COVID-19. The method was immunoSEQ multiplex PCR; TCRdb's version includes in-frame clones alone and lacks a portion of them. The sample yields 140,000 or so clones, approximately 80% seen once. Sequencing used peripheral blood. The receptors derive from a woman in her 50s with acute or convalescent COVID-19.

A note on this clone: Other DNA sequences in the same sample also yield this CDR3. This chain uses TRBV6-6 with TRBJ1-4; possibly TRBD1 for D (5 bases). The CDR3 extends over 13 amino acids. V lost 4 bases to trimming and J lost 7 bases, with 10 bases between them. Germline CDR1 and CDR2: MNHNY and SVGAGI (reference sequence). CDR3 coding DNA: TGTGCCAGCAGTTCGCGGGGGTTTGAAAAACTGTTTTTT. It codes for CASSSRGFEKLFF.

V gene TRBV9 combines with J gene TRBJ1-1; D unclear. The CDR3 runs to 14 residues. Germline CDR1 is SGDLS and CDR2 is YYNGEE. V was shortened by 1 base and J by 7 bases, with 14 bases between the two germline ends. As DNA, the CDR3 is TGTGCCAGCAGCGTAAATTTGGGGAGTATTGAAGCTTTCTTT. Amino acid sequence: CASSVNLGSIEAFF.

The chain recombines TRBV9 with TRBJ2-3; 9 bases map to TRBD1. This CDR3 contains 15 residues. Germline assignment: CDR1 SGDLS and CDR2 YYNGEE. The J segment lost 3 bases and the V segment lost 3 bases, leaving 5 bases of the junction unmatched. The CDR3 nucleotides are TGTGCCAGCAGCGCACAGACAGGGGGTACAGATACGCAGTATTTT. It is translated as CASSAQTGGTDTQYF. The full variable domain, its missing parts supplied by reference TRBV9 and TRBJ2-3, is DSGVTQTPKHLITATGQRVTLRCSPRSGDLSVYWYQQSLDQGLQFLIQYYNGEERAKGNILERFSAQQFPDLHSELNLSSLELGDSALYFCASSAQTGGTDTQYFGPGTRLTVL.

The V and J genes are TRBV6-2 or TRBV6-3 and TRBJ2-7; tentatively, D is TRBD1 (5 bases). V dropped 2 bases and J dropped 4 bases, with 9 bases sitting between them. Germline V gene lookup returns CDR1 MNHEY and CDR2 SVGEGT. CDR3 length: 13 amino acids. The CDR3 sequence is CASSYGHLYEQYF. The CDR3 DNA reads as TGTGCCAGCAGTTACGGACACCTTTACGAGCAGTACTTC.

This chain connects TRBV6-1 to TRBJ2-3, with D possibly being TRBD1 (5 bases). The CDR3 consists of 14 residues. The V end was cut by 3 bases, the J end by 1 base, with 8 bases between. Per germline, CDR1 MNHNS and CDR2 SASEGT. CDR3 region: CASSDGAGTDTQYF. The DNA for the CDR3 is TGTGCCAGCAGTGATGGGGCAGGCACAGATACGCAGTATTTT.

The V gene is TRBV30, the J gene TRBJ1-5, with a weak D call TRBD1 (6 bases). This CDR3 contains 15 residues. CDR1 is GTSNPN, CDR2 SVGIG, per germline (reference sequence). Trimming removed 3 bases from V and 6 bases from J, with 18 bases in between. The CDR3 nucleotides read TGTGCCTGGAGCCCGTACGAGGGGGTTGCTCAGCCCCAGCATTTT. It yields the protein CAWSPYEGVAQPQHF.

This CDR3 is CASSLGGVGYTF. CDR3 nucleotides: TGTGCCAGCAGCTTAGGCGGGGTCGGCTACACCTTC. This rearrangement joins TRBV11-1 to TRBJ1-2; D gene ambiguous. With 1 base removed from V and 8 bases from J, the gap between germline ends came to 8 bases. CDR3 length equals 12 residues. Germline-derived CDR1 and CDR2 are SGHAT and FQDESV (reference sequence).

The chain uses TRBV30 and TRBJ1-3, with no clear D. V gave up 3 bases and J gave up 4 bases, with 7 bases separating them. Germline CDR1 is GTSNPN and CDR2 is SVGIG (reference sequence). This CDR3 is 12 amino acids long. In nucleotides, the CDR3 is TGTGCCTGGAGCCGCACAGGAAACACCATATATTTT. Its translation is CAWSRTGNTIYF.

The chain joins TRBV18 to TRBJ1-2; D gene uncertain. The CDR3 totals 15 residues. V was cut by 5 bases and J by 4 bases, with 17 bases left in between. CDR1 KGHSH and CDR2 LQKENI come from the germline V gene. The CDR3 sequence is CASSGGAQPTYGYTF. As DNA, the CDR3 is TGTGCCAGCTCAGGAGGCGCTCAGCCCACCTATGGCTACACCTTC.

The gene calls are TRBV7-2 and TRBJ2-1; 7 nucleotides agree with TRBD2. CDR1 and CDR2 (germline): SGHTA, FQGNSA. V was clipped by 4 bases and J by 2 bases; unmatched bases: 5. This CDR3 has 15 amino acids. The CDR3 here is CASSSSGVTYNEQFF. The CDR3 coding sequence is TGTGCCAGCAGCTCAAGCGGGGTCACCTACAATGAGCAGTTCTTC. Full variable domain (rest looked up from reference TRBV7-2 and TRBJ2-1): GAGVSQSPSNKVTEKGKDVELRCDPISGHTALYWYRQSLGQGLEFLIYFQGNSAPDKSGLPSDRFSAERTGGSVSTLTIQRTQQEDSAVYLCASSSSGVTYNEQFFGPGTRLTVL.

CDR3 sequence reads: CASSLLTGGTEAFF. CDR3 nucleotides: TGTGCCAGCAGCTTATTGACAGGGGGCACTGAAGCTTTCTTT. This sequence joins TRBV7-9 and TRBJ1-1, with 9 nucleotides matching TRBD1. The V segment lost 2 bases and the J segment 4 bases; nucleotides outside the gene matches: 2. The CDR3 totals 14 residues. Germline-derived CDR1 and CDR2 are SEHNR and FQNEAQ (reference sequence).

This chain links TRBV6-2 or TRBV6-3 with TRBJ2-6; 7 bases line up with TRBD1. J lost 4 bases, V lost 4 bases, and 10 bases had no gene match. This CDR3 spans 17 amino acids. The germline CDR1 and CDR2 sequences are MNHEY and SVGEGT. CDR3 nucleotide sequence: TGTGCCAGCAGTTTTCAGGGGGTCTCAGGCGGGGCCAACGTCCTGACTTTC. It yields the protein CASSFQGVSGGANVLTF.

This chain joins TRBV7-9 and TRBJ1-1; D perhaps matches TRBD1 (6 bases). Germline CDR1 is SEHNR and CDR2 is FQNEAQ (reference sequence). The CDR3 has 13 residues. V shed 4 bases and J shed 9 bases, with 15 bases lying between them. This CDR3 reads CASSSRQVRKAFF. The CDR3 DNA follows: TGTGCCAGCAGCTCAAGACAGGTTCGAAAAGCTTTCTTT.

The chain links TRBV10-3 to TRBJ1-5, with 11 bases that match TRBD1. Germline CDR1 reads ENHRY; CDR2 reads SYGVKD. This CDR3 contains 15 residues. The junction had 4 bases not matched to a gene; V was cut back by 6 bases and J by 3 bases. The CDR3 loop is CAISRTGGPNQPQHF. The DNA for the CDR3 is TGTGCCATCAGCCGGACAGGGGGCCCCAATCAGCCCCAGCATTTT.

The V call is TRBV10-3, the J call TRBJ2-7, with 11 positions matching TRBD2. Germline assignment: CDR1 ENHRY and CDR2 SYGVKD. With V trimmed by 6 bases and J by 2 bases, 3 bases remained unmatched. The CDR3 contains 14 residues. CDR3: CAISKTSGAYEQYF. CDR3 bases: TGTGCCATCAGCAAGACTAGCGGGGCCTACGAGCAGTACTTC.

The CDR3 protein is CASSFSGLAGGPTQYF. In nucleotides, the CDR3 is TGTGCCAGCAGCTTCAGCGGACTAGCGGGGGGGCCAACGCAGTATTTT. The chain links TRBV11-1 to TRBJ2-3; 15 nucleotides agree with TRBD2. Trimming at V came to 3 bases and at J to 9 bases, leaving 7 bases not matched to a gene. Germline V gene data show CDR1 as SGHAT and CDR2 as FQDESV (reference sequence). The CDR3 is 16 amino acids.

The V call is TRBV6-5, the J call TRBJ1-1; weak D call: TRBD1 (5 bases). The CDR3 runs to 15 residues. Trimming took off 0 bases at V and 11 bases at J, with 19 bases between the two ends. The germline gives CDR1 MNHEY, CDR2 SVGAGI. The CDR3, as DNA: TGTGCCAGCAGTTACTCGTCGGGTTTATCAGGGATGGCTTTCTTT. Translated, it gives CASSYSSGLSGMAFF.

In its sample, this clone was seen a few times. The V and J genes are TRBV7-2 and TRBJ2-7; the match to TRBD2 covers 14 bases. The CDR3 loop spans 17 amino acids. Trimming took 1 base from V and 6 from J; bases not matched to a gene: 8. Germline-derived CDR1 and CDR2 are SGHTA and FQGNSA. The CDR3 loop reads CASSLGTSGGIGGEQYF. The CDR3 nucleotides read TGTGCCAGCAGCTTAGGGACTAGCGGGGGGATAGGCGGCGAGCAGTACTTC. Using reference TRBV7-2 and TRBJ2-7 for the parts outside the CDR3, the full variable domain is GAGVSQSPSNKVTEKGKDVELRCDPISGHTALYWYRQSLGQGLEFLIYFQGNSAPDKSGLPSDRFSAERTGGSVSTLTIQRTQQEDSAVYLCASSLGTSGGIGGEQYFGPGTRLTVT.

The V and J genes are TRBV28 and TRBJ1-6; weak D call: TRBD1 (5 bases). CDR3 length: 15 amino acids. With 2 bases removed from V and 8 bases from J, the gap between germline ends came to 13 bases. Germline V CDR1 and CDR2: MDHEN, SYDVKM. The CDR3 loop reads CASSLGGTPHSPLHF. As DNA, the CDR3 is TGTGCCAGCAGTTTAGGCGGGACCCCGCATTCACCCCTCCACTTT. The full variable domain, with the rest looked up from reference TRBV28 and TRBJ1-6, is DVKVTQSSRYLVKRTGEKVFLECVQDMDHENMFWYRQDPGLGLRLIYFSYDVKMKEKGDIPEGYSVSREKKERFSLILESASTNQTSMYLCASSLGGTPHSPLHFGNGTRLTVT.

The chain employs TRBV6-5 and TRBJ1-6; no firm D call. Germline V CDR1 and CDR2: MNHEY, SVGAGI. Trimming stripped 4 bases from V and 8 bases from J, with 15 bases between. This CDR3 is 15 amino acids long. Written as DNA, the CDR3 is TGTGCCAGCAGTTTAGACTTCAAGAGGGATTCACCCCTCCACTTT. As protein: CASSLDFKRDSPLHF.